This TCR beta chain was sequenced during a study of cytomegalovirus exposure and HLA in healthy donors. Study-level results: Analysis performed later found roughly 17,000 TCR beta sequences associated with HLA alleles at 0.05 false discovery rate.

The CDR3 loop spans 12 amino acids. Germline V gene lookup returns CDR1 SGHKS and CDR2 YYEKEE (reference sequence). V lost 4 bases to trimming and J lost 7 bases; unmatched junction nucleotides: 3. PCR involved 60 Vbeta and 13 Jbeta primers. The protocol was immunoSEQ multiplex PCR, while the TCRdb copy is restricted to in-frame clones and leaves out a portion. The table has about 60,000 clones, approximately 77% seen once. In regard to this clone: Antigen unknown.

The clonotype was recovered from a middle-aged woman in good health and CMV-seropositive. This chain connects TRBV5-5 to TRBJ2-7, with 9 nucleotides matching TRBD1. The source material was PBMCs. The CDR3 DNA reads as TGTGCCAGCAGCCTGGGACAGGGAGAGCAGTACTTC. This encodes CASSLGQGEQYF.